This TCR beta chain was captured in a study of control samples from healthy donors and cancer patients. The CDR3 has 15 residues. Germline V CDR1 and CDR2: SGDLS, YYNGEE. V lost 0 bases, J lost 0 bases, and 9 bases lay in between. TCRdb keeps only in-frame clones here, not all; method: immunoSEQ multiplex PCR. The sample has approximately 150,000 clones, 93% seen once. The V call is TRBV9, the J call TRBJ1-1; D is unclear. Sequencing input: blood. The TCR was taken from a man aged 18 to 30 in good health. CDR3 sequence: CASSVALGMNTEAFF. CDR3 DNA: TGTGCCAGCAGCGTAGCCCTCGGAATGAACACTGAAGCTTTCTTT.